The 7 T cell receptor beta chains in this list originate from one sample, sequenced in a study of neurological immune-mediated disorders. TCRdb re-called the 5' RACE reads with MiXCR, one entry per CDR3 protein. The table shows about 80,000 distinct CDR3 sequences, with 5% to 6% occurring only once. As for time point: longitudinal time-point 2. The sequencing sample was made of PBMCs. The source of these receptors is a woman aged 60-70 years with multiple sclerosis.

This clonotype was recorded many times. The rearrangement joins TRBV20-1 to TRBJ2-7; 8 bases align to TRBD1. In germline, CDR1 is DFQATT, CDR2 SNEGSKA (reference sequence). The CDR3 covers 14 residues. Trimming at V came to 5 bases and at J to 6 bases, leaving 12 bases not matched to a gene. CDR3 protein: CSAPPGQGGSEQYF. The CDR3 DNA sequence: TGCAGTGCTCCCCCCGGACAGGGAGGCAGCGAGCAGTACTTC.

The chain carries TRBV12-3 or TRBV12-4 and TRBJ1-3; 8 bases line up with TRBD1. The CDR3 extends over 15 amino acids. V was pared by 5 bases and J by 9 bases, with 12 bases of the junction left unmatched. Here the CDR3 DNA reads TGTGCCAGCAGTCCGGCTCGGACAGGGTATCGCACCATATATTTT. Protein: CASSPARTGYRTIYF.

This clonotype occurred many times. This rearrangement joins TRBV11-3 to TRBJ2-1; D is unresolved. Germline CDR1 reads SGHNT; CDR2 reads YENEEA. The CDR3 contains 13 residues. Trimming shortened V by 1 base and J by 6 bases, and 7 bases separated the two germline ends. CDR3 protein: CASSLGGVNEQFF. The CDR3 DNA follows: TGTGCCAGCAGCTTAGGTGGGGTCAATGAGCAGTTCTTC.

This clonotype appeared many times. This chain links TRBV7-2 with TRBJ2-3; the D gene is possibly TRBD1 (6 bases). The CDR3 is made up of 13 amino acids. Per germline, CDR1 SGHTA and CDR2 FQGNSA. Trimming left V 5 bases short and J 6 bases short, with 12 bases between. The chain's CDR3 is CASSRDNGDTQYF. DNA of the CDR3: TGTGCCAGCAGCAGGGACAATGGGGATACGCAGTATTTT.

The V gene is TRBV27, the J gene TRBJ1-1; weak D call: TRBD1 (5 bases). The germline V gene has CDR1 MNHEY and CDR2 SMNVEV (reference sequence). The CDR3 is 13 amino acids. Trimming stripped 8 bases from V and 5 bases from J, with 15 bases between. The CDR3 region is CASGMGRGTEAFF. In DNA, the CDR3 is TGTGCCAGCGGAATGGGACGTGGGACTGAAGCTTTCTTT.

This clonotype occurred many times. The genes are TRBV7-2 and TRBJ2-5, with TRBD2 matching 11 bases. The CDR3 contains 16 residues. V lost 1 base and J lost 5; bases outside the gene matches: 6. CDR1 is SGHTA, CDR2 FQGNSA, per germline. The CDR3 loop is CASSLGLAGPQETQYF. CDR3 coding DNA: TGTGCCAGCAGCTTAGGACTAGCGGGACCCCAGGAGACCCAGTACTTC.

Notes on this clonotype: A much bigger clone sits one base away, suggesting this may be a read error. The genes are TRBV28 and TRBJ2-2; D could derive from TRBD1 or TRBD2 (6 bases each). Germline V gene data show CDR1 as MDHEN and CDR2 as SYDVKM. The CDR3 runs 15 residues. The CDR3 DNA follows: TGTGCCAGCAGGTCTCAGGGGACTTGGACCGGGGAGCCGTTTTTT. Protein: CASRSQGTWTGEPFF.